Below are 15 T cell receptor beta chains sequenced from a single sample in a study of cytomegalovirus exposure and HLA in healthy donors. Primers: 60 Vbeta forward and 13 Jbeta reverse. Here immunoSEQ multiplex PCR was the method, and the copy in TCRdb shows in-frame clones only, minus some. Here the sample spans over 150,000 clones, roughly three quarters being singletons. Sequencing was carried out using PBMCs. The origin of the receptors is a male donor in good health and CMV-seropositive.

J is TRBJ2-1 and V is TRBV7-2, with a tentative D call TRBD2 (5 bases). V was pared by 6 bases and J by 0 bases, with 9 bases between. Germline-derived CDR1 and CDR2 are SGHTA and FQGNSA. This CDR3 comprises 14 residues. CDR3: CASRAEGSYNEQFF. The CDR3 bases are TGTGCCAGCAGAGCTGAGGGCTCCTACAATGAGCAGTTCTTC.

The chain couples TRBV2 to TRBJ1-3; D unclear. Germline CDR1 SNHLY, CDR2 FYNNEI. The CDR3 sequence is 13 residues long. The germline V and J ends were trimmed by 1 base and 7 bases, with 8 bases remaining between them. The CDR3 DNA reads as TGTGCCAGCAGTGAAGAAACCAGGAACACCATATATTTT. Amino acid sequence: CASSEETRNTIYF.

The rearrangement joins TRBV19 to TRBJ2-1; 13 nucleotides line up with TRBD2. Germline CDR1 LNHDA, CDR2 SQIVND (reference sequence). The length of the CDR3 is 18 residues. V lost 10 bases, J lost 4 bases, and 16 bases stayed unmatched. CDR3 sequence (DNA): TGTGCCACAGGAGGGACTAGCGGGACCCTTAACGGTTACAATGAGCAGTTCTTC. The encoded protein is CATGGTSGTLNGYNEQFF.

This chain uses TRBV7-9 with TRBJ2-7, with 10 bases identical to TRBD1. Looked up from germline, CDR1 is SEHNR and CDR2 is FQNEAQ (reference sequence). Trimming took 4 bases from V and 7 from J; bases not matched to a gene: 10. The CDR3 consists of 15 residues. The CDR3 sequence: CASSSSGTGESEQYF. The CDR3 coding sequence is TGTGCCAGCAGCTCCTCCGGGACAGGGGAAAGTGAGCAGTACTTC.

V and J are TRBV6-5 and TRBJ1-5, with D unresolved. There are 14 residues in the CDR3. V lost 5 bases and J 9 bases, leaving 17 bases between the germline ends. Per germline, CDR1 MNHEY and CDR2 SVGAGI. This CDR3 is CASSPDGVGRPQHF. The CDR3 region has the DNA TGTGCCAGCAGTCCCGACGGAGTGGGGAGGCCCCAGCATTTT.

This chain connects TRBV4-2 to TRBJ2-7, with TRBD2 matching 9 bases. V was pared by 4 bases and J by 3 bases, with 10 bases of the junction left unmatched. This CDR3 has 16 amino acids. Germline V gene data show CDR1 as LGHNA and CDR2 as YNFKEQ. The CDR3, as DNA: TGTGCCAGCAGCCGAGAGGGGCGGGGGGGCAACTACGAGCAGTACTTC. Translated: CASSREGRGGNYEQYF.

The V call is TRBV21-1, the J call TRBJ1-5. TRBV21-1 is a pseudogene locus. This CDR3 is built from 12 residues. The CDR3 protein is CWGVPFNQPQHF. CDR3 DNA sequence: TGCTGGGGGGTTCCGTTCAATCAGCCCCAGCATTTT.

The chain links TRBV11-2 to TRBJ2-1; D is ambiguous. The CDR3 totals 13 residues. V lost 1 base to trimming and J lost 6 bases, with 7 bases between them. CDR1 and CDR2 from the germline V gene are SGHAT and FQNNGV. DNA for the CDR3: TGTGCCAGCAGCTTAGTATACAGCAATGAGCAGTTCTTC. Its translation is CASSLVYSNEQFF.

This chain uses TRBV7-2 with TRBJ2-7; D may be TRBD1 (5 bases). CDR1 and CDR2 from the germline V gene are SGHTA and FQGNSA. Trimming took off 5 bases at V and 9 bases at J, with 29 bases between the two ends. This CDR3 has 17 residues. CDR3 sequence: CASSPDIYGAPSLGQYF. CDR3 nucleotide sequence: TGTGCCAGCAGCCCAGATATTTATGGGGCCCCCTCTTTGGGGCAGTACTTC. The full variable domain, completed using reference TRBV7-2 and TRBJ2-7, is GAGVSQSPSNKVTEKGKDVELRCDPISGHTALYWYRQSLGQGLEFLIYFQGNSAPDKSGLPSDRFSAERTGGSVSTLTIQRTQQEDSAVYLCASSPDIYGAPSLGQYFGPGTRLTVT.

This clone was detected only once. An end of the junction does not agree with germline; a read error may underlie this. The chain has TRBV7-9 and TRBJ2-7; the match to TRBD2 covers 8 bases. Germline values: CDR1 SEHNR, CDR2 FQNEAQ (reference sequence). This CDR3 spans 13 amino acids. The CDR3 nucleotides are TGTTCCAGCAGCACTATGACTAGCGACGAGCAGTACTTC. Translated, it gives CSSSTMTSDEQYF.

The rearrangement links TRBV6-1 to TRBJ2-5; 9 bases map to TRBD1. CDR3 size: 14 residues. Per the germline V gene, CDR1 is MNHNS and CDR2 is SASEGT. The V gene end was trimmed by 5 bases and the J gene end by 5 bases; junction bases not matched to a gene: 6. CDR3 amino acids: CASSLDRGSETQYF. CDR3 nucleotide sequence: TGTGCCAGCAGTTTGGACAGGGGAAGTGAGACCCAGTACTTC.

This clone was recorded only once. In nucleotides, the CDR3 is TGTGCCAGCAGCGTTGCTAGCGGGGGGGCCGGAGATACGCAGTATTTT. Its protein product is CASSVASGGAGDTQYF. This chain joins TRBV9 and TRBJ2-3; 12 bases line up with TRBD2. J lost 5 bases, V lost 2 bases, and 6 bases had no gene match. CDR1 and CDR2 from the germline V gene are SGDLS and YYNGEE. The CDR3 contains 16 residues.

This clone came up a few times. The chain uses TRBV4-1 and TRBJ1-1, with 7 bases fitting TRBD1. CDR1 is MGHRA, CDR2 YSYEKL, per germline. Trimming took 5 bases from V and 5 from J; bases not matched to a gene: 8. This CDR3 is built from 14 residues. CDR3 sequence reads: CASSAPGGKTEAFF. In DNA form, the CDR3 reads TGCGCCAGCAGCGCACCAGGGGGTAAAACTGAAGCTTTCTTT.

The J gene is TRBJ2-7, the V gene TRBV11-1; 8 bases match TRBD1. The germline CDR1 and CDR2 sequences are SGHAT and FQDESV (reference sequence). With 5 bases clipped from V and 3 bases from J, the junction kept 6 bases outside the gene matches. This CDR3 has 14 residues. The DNA of the CDR3 is TGTGCCAGCAGCGTCGACAGGGGATTCTACGAGCAGTACTTC. This codes for CASSVDRGFYEQYF.

The chain employs TRBV29-1 and TRBJ1-2; D perhaps matches TRBD1 (5 bases). CDR3 length: 12 residues. V was pared by 3 bases and J by 8 bases, with 13 bases between. Germline CDR1 reads SQVTM; CDR2 reads ANQGSEA. This chain's CDR3 is CSVDMQGWGYTF. CDR3 sequence (DNA): TGCAGCGTTGATATGCAGGGTTGGGGCTACACCTTC.